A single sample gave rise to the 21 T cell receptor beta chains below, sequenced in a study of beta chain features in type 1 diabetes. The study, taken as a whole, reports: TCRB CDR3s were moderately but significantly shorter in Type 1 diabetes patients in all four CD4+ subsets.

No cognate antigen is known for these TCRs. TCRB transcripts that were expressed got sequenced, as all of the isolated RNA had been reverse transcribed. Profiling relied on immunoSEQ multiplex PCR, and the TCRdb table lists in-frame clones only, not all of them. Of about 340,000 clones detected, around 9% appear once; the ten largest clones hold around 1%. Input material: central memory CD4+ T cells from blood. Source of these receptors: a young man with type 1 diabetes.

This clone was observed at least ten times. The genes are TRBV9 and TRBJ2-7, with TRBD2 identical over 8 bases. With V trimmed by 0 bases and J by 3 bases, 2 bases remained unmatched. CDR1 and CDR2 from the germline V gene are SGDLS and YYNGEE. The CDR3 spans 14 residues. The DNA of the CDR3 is TGTGCCAGCAGCGTAGACGCGGGGGGCTACGAGCAGTACTTC. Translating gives CASSVDAGGYEQYF.

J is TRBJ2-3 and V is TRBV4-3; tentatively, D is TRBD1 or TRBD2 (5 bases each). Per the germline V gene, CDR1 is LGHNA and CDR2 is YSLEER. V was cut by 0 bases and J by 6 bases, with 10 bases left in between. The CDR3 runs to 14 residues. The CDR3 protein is CASSQERGPDTQYF. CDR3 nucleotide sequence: TGCGCCAGCAGCCAAGAACGGGGACCGGATACGCAGTATTTT.

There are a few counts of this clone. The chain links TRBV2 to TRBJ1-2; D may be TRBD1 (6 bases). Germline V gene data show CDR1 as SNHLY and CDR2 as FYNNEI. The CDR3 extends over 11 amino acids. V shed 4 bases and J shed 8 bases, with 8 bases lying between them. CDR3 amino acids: CASSGGRGYTF. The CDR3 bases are TGTGCCAGCAGTGGGGGGCGAGGCTACACCTTC.

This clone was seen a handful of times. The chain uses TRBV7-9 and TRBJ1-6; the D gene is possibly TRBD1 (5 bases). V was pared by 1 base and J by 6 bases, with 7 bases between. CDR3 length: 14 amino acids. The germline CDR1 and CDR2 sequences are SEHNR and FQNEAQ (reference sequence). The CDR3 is CASSLERGNSPLHF. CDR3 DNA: TGTGCCAGCAGCTTAGAAAGGGGTAATTCACCCCTCCACTTT. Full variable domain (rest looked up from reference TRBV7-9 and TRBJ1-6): DTGVSQNPRHKITKRGQNVTFRCDPISEHNRLYWYRQTLGQGPEFLTYFQNEAQLEKSRLLSDRFSAERPKGSFSTLEIQRTEQGDSAMYLCASSLERGNSPLHFGNGTRLTVT.

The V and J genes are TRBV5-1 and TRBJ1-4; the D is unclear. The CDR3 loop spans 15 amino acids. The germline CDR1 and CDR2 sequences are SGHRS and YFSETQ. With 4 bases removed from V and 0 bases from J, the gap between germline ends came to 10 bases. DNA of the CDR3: TGCGCCAGCAGCCAGATTCCAGCAACTAATGAAAAACTGTTTTTT. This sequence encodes CASSQIPATNEKLFF.

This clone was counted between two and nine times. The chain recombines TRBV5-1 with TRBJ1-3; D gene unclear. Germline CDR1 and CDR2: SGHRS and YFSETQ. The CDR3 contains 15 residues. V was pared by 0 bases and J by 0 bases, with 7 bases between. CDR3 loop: CASSLGASSGNTIYF. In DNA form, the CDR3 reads TGCGCCAGCAGCTTGGGAGCCTCCTCTGGAAACACCATATATTTT.

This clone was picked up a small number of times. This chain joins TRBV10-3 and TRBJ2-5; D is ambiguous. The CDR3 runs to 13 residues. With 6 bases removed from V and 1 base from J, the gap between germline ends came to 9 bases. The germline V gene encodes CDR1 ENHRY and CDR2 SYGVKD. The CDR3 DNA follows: TGTGCCATCAGGAACCCCCCCCAAGAGACCCAGTACTTC. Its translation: CAIRNPPQETQYF.

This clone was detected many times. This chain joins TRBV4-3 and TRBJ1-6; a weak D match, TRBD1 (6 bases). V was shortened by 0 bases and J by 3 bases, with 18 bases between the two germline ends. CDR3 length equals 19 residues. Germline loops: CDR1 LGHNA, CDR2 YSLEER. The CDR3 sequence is CASSQEIPSGAVYNSPLHF. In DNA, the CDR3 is TGCGCCAGCAGCCAAGAAATCCCTTCAGGGGCTGTCTATAATTCACCCCTCCACTTT.

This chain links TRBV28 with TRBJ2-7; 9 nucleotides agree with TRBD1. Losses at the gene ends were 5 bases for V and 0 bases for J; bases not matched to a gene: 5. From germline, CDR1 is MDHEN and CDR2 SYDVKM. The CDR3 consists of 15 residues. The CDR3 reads CASSPWGQGSYEQYF. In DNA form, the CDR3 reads TGTGCCAGCAGTCCATGGGGACAGGGCTCCTACGAGCAGTACTTC.

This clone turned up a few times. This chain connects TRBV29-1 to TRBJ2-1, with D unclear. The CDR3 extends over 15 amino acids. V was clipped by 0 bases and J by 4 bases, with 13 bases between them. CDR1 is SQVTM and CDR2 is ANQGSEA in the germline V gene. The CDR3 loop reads CSVEDLGPPYNEQFF. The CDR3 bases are TGCAGCGTTGAAGACCTGGGTCCCCCTTACAATGAGCAGTTCTTC.

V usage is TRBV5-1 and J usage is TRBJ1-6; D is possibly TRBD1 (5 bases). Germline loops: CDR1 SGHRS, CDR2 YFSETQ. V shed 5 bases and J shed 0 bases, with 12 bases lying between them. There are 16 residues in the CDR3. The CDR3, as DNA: TGCGCCAGCAGGTCCACAGGTGACTCCTATAATTCACCCCTCCACTTT. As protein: CASRSTGDSYNSPLHF.

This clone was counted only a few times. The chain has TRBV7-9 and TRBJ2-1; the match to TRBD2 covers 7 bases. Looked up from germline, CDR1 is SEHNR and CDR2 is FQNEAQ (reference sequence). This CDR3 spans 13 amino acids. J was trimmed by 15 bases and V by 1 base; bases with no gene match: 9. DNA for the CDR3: TGTGCCAGCAGCTTAGAGGGCTTCGGCGGGAGGTTCTTC. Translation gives CASSLEGFGGRFF.

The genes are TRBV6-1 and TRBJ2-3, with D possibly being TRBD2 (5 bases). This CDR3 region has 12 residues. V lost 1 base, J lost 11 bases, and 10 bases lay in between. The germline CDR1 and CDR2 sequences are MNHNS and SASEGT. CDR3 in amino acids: CASSEVPGMQYF. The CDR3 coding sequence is TGTGCCAGCAGTGAAGTTCCGGGGATGCAGTATTTT.

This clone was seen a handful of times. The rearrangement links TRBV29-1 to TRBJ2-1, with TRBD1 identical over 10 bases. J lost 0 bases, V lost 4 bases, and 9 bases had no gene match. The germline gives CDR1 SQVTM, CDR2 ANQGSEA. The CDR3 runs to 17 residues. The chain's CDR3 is CSVAGTGDRISYNEQFF. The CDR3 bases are TGCAGCGTTGCCGGGACAGGGGACCGAATCTCCTACAATGAGCAGTTCTTC.

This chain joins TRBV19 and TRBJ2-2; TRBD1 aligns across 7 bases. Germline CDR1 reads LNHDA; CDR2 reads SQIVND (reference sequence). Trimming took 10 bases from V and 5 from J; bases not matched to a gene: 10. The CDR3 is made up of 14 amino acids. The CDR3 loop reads CATALSTGTGELFF. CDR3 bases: TGTGCCACTGCCCTCTCGACAGGGACCGGGGAGCTGTTTTTT.

In DNA, the CDR3 is TGCGCCAGCAGCTTGGAGGGGGGCAGCGAGCAGTACTTC. Protein sequence: CASSLEGGSEQYF. The chain combines TRBV5-1 with TRBJ2-7; tentatively, D is TRBD1 or TRBD2 (6 bases each). CDR3 length: 13 residues. The germline V gene encodes CDR1 SGHRS and CDR2 YFSETQ. Trimming removed 0 bases at V and 6 bases at J, with 10 bases between.

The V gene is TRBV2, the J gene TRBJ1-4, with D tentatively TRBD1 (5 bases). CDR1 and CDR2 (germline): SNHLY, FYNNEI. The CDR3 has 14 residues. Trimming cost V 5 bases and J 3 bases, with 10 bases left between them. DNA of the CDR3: TGTGCCAGCAGTCAAGGACAAGCTAATGAAAAACTGTTTTTT. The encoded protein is CASSQGQANEKLFF.

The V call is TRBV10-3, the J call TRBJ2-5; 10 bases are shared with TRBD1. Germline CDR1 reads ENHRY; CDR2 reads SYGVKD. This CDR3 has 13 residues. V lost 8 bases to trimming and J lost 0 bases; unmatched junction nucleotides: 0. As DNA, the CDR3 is TGTGCCATCGGGACAGGGGACCAAGAGACCCAGTACTTC. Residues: CAIGTGDQETQYF.

In nucleotides, the CDR3 is TGCGCCAGCAGCCTCTTCGCCGATACTAACTATGGCTACACCTTC. Its protein product is CASSLFADTNYGYTF. V is TRBV5-1 and J is TRBJ1-2; D is ambiguous. The V end was cut by 4 bases, the J end by 0 bases, with 13 bases between. Germline V CDR1 and CDR2: SGHRS, YFSETQ. The CDR3 has 15 amino acids.

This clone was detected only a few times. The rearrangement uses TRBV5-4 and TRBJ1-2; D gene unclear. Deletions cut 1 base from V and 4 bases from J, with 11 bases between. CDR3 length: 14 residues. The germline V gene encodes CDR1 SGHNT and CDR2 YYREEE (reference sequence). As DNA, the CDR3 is TGTGCCAGCAGCTTGTGGGTGTCAGGCTATGGCTACACCTTC. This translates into CASSLWVSGYGYTF. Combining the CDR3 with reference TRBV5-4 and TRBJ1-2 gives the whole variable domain ETGVTQSPTHLIKTRGQQVTLRCSSQSGHNTVSWYQQALGQGPQFIFQYYREEENGRGNFPPRFSGLQFPNYSSELNVNALELDDSALYLCASSLWVSGYGYTFGSGTRLTVV.

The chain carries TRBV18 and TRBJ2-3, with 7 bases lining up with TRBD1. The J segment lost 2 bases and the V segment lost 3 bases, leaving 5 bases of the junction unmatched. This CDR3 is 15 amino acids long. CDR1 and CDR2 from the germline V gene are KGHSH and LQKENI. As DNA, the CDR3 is TGTGCCAGCTCACCCTTGACAGGGTACACAGATACGCAGTATTTT. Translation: CASSPLTGYTDTQYF.